This is a list of T cell receptor beta chains from one sample in a study of shared clonotypes between healthy human individuals. Clones were read by immunoSEQ multiplex PCR, and TCRdb kept only the in-frame ones, dropping some. The table records about 2 million clones, 90% to 95% of them present only once. Sequencing input: naive CD4+ T cells sorted from blood. All receptors come from a man between 18 and 29 years old in good health. Both conserved end residues are part of each CDR3.

v_call: TRBV11-2; cdr3_length: 12; j_call: TRBJ2-2; cdr3_aa: CASSLISGELFF
v_call: TRBV18; cdr3_length: 15; j_call: TRBJ1-6; cdr3_aa: CASSTGGPINSPLHF
v_call: TRBV5-1; cdr3_length: 15; j_call: TRBJ1-6; cdr3_aa: CASSAFGTPNSPLHF
v_call: TRBV6-1; cdr3_length: 12; j_call: TRBJ1-1; cdr3_aa: CASMRFNTEAFF
v_call: TRBV7-9; cdr3_length: 13; j_call: TRBJ2-3; cdr3_aa: CASSLESTDTQYF
v_call: TRBV7-2; cdr3_length: 15; j_call: TRBJ1-1; cdr3_aa: CASSPRGQGNTEAFF
v_call: TRBV6-6; cdr3_length: 14; j_call: TRBJ1-5; cdr3_aa: CASRKTGDNQPQHF
v_call: TRBV21-1; cdr3_length: 19; j_call: TRBJ2-3; cdr3_aa: CASSKQSPCRGRGTDTQYF
v_call: TRBV30; cdr3_length: 14; j_call: TRBJ1-2; cdr3_aa: CAWSVGTDIYGYTF
v_call: TRBV9; cdr3_length: 14; j_call: TRBJ1-1; cdr3_aa: CASSPPGTNTEAFF
v_call: TRBV7-9; cdr3_length: 14; j_call: TRBJ2-7; cdr3_aa: CASSLGQPPYEQYF
v_call: TRBV6-1; cdr3_length: 15; j_call: TRBJ2-7; cdr3_aa: CASSERRDRAYEQYF
v_call: TRBV18; cdr3_length: 14; j_call: TRBJ2-2; cdr3_aa: CASARTANTGELFF
v_call: TRBV19; cdr3_length: 14; j_call: TRBJ1-5; cdr3_aa: CASSRDTKGVPQHF
v_call: TRBV25-1; cdr3_length: 14; j_call: TRBJ1-4; cdr3_aa: CASSDRATNEKLFF
v_call: TRBV27; cdr3_length: 14; j_call: TRBJ1-4; cdr3_aa: CASSLDGAWEKLFF
v_call: TRBV2; cdr3_length: 14; j_call: TRBJ2-3; cdr3_aa: CASSSDRFTDTQYF
v_call: TRBV15; cdr3_length: 13; j_call: TRBJ2-1; cdr3_aa: CATSRVDYNEQFF
v_call: TRBV6-5; cdr3_length: 14; j_call: TRBJ1-2; cdr3_aa: CASSGYRGNYGYTF
v_call: TRBV7-8; cdr3_length: 13; j_call: TRBJ2-7; cdr3_aa: CASSHRGQYEQYF
v_call: TRBV2; cdr3_length: 13; j_call: TRBJ1-1; cdr3_aa: CASSEPFGTEAFF
v_call: TRBV5-4; cdr3_length: 15; j_call: TRBJ2-3; cdr3_aa: CASSLTSGMADTQYF
v_call: TRBV5-1; cdr3_length: 17; j_call: TRBJ2-3; cdr3_aa: CASSLAVGAGFTDTQYF